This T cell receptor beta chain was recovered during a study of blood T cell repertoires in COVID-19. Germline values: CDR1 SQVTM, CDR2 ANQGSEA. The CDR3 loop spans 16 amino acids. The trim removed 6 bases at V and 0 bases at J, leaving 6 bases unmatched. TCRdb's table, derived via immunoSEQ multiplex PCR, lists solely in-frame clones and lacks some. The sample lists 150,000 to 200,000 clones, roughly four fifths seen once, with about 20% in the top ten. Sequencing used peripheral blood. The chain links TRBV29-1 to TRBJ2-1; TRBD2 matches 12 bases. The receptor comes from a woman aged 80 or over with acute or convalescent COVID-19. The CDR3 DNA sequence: TGCAGCGTCGACACTAGCGGGAGGAGCTCCTACAATGAGCAGTTCTTC. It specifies CSVDTSGRSSYNEQFF.